A single sample is the source of the 14 T cell receptor beta chains below, sequenced in a study of T cell responses to AZD1222 COVID-19 vaccine. Profiled with immunoSEQ multiplex PCR; TCRdb holds only in-frame clones, not every one. The repertoire holds tens of thousands of clones, with nearly 85% as singletons. Sequencing was performed on peripheral blood, taken on day 0 of AZD1222 vaccination. These receptors all come from an adult in good health.

This clone appeared a few times. The chain employs TRBV28 and TRBJ2-5, with 8 bases identical to TRBD1. The germline V gene has CDR1 MDHEN and CDR2 SYDVKM. The CDR3 length is 16 residues. J lost 9 bases, V lost 1 base, and 13 bases had no gene match. The CDR3 is CASSLLGQGPPGAQYF. The CDR3 DNA is TGTGCCAGCAGTTTATTAGGACAGGGACCCCCTGGGGCCCAGTACTTC.

The chain is built from TRBV14 and TRBJ2-4; D not resolved. Germline assignment: CDR1 SGHDN and CDR2 FVKESK. Trimming removed 5 bases from V and 5 bases from J, with 10 bases in between. There are 13 residues in the CDR3. CDR3 sequence: CASSSGRQNIQYF. The CDR3 DNA follows: TGTGCCAGCAGCTCCGGACGCCAAAACATTCAGTACTTC.

The count of this clone is one. The V gene is TRBV5-5, the J gene TRBJ2-7; D not certain. Trimming took off 4 bases at V and 6 bases at J, with 14 bases between the two ends. The CDR3 covers 13 residues. CDR1 and CDR2 (germline): SGHKS, YYEKEE (reference sequence). CDR3 residues: CASSVAANGEQYF. DNA for the CDR3: TGTGCCAGCAGCGTCGCAGCTAATGGCGAGCAGTACTTC.

This clone was detected a few times. The gene calls are TRBV9 and TRBJ1-6; the match to TRBD1 covers 7 bases. The germline V gene encodes CDR1 SGDLS and CDR2 YYNGEE. V lost 4 bases and J lost 7; bases outside the gene matches: 5. The CDR3 length is 14 residues. The CDR3 DNA reads as TGTGCCAGCAGCACACAGGGGAACAATTCACCCCTCCACTTT. Amino acids: CASSTQGNNSPLHF. The complete variable domain, with remaining parts taken from reference TRBV9 and TRBJ1-6, reads DSGVTQTPKHLITATGQRVTLRCSPRSGDLSVYWYQQSLDQGLQFLIQYYNGEERAKGNILERFSAQQFPDLHSELNLSSLELGDSALYFCASSTQGNNSPLHFGNGTRLTVT.

This chain uses TRBV7-2 with TRBJ2-7, with TRBD2 matching over 9 bases. The CDR3 loop spans 15 amino acids. Germline values: CDR1 SGHTA, CDR2 FQGNSA. After removal of 5 bases from V and 0 bases from J, the junction contained 5 bases not matched to a gene. The CDR3 sequence: CASSARGGGSYEQYF. The DNA for the CDR3 is TGTGCCAGCAGCGCGCGCGGGGGGGGCTCCTACGAGCAGTACTTC.

This clone was seen a single time. This chain connects TRBV5-8 to TRBJ2-5; 9 positions agree with TRBD2. Germline values: CDR1 SGHTS, CDR2 YDEGEE. J was trimmed by 4 bases and V by 0 bases; bases with no gene match: 7. The CDR3 is made up of 16 amino acids. The DNA for the CDR3 is TGTGCCAGCAGCTTGGAGGGGCTAGCGGGAATAGAGACCCAGTACTTC. It encodes CASSLEGLAGIETQYF.

This rearrangement joins TRBV28 to TRBJ2-7, with a weak D call TRBD2 (6 bases). The V gene lost 1 base and the J gene lost 7 bases, with 17 bases spanning the gap. The germline V gene encodes CDR1 MDHEN and CDR2 SYDVKM. The CDR3 covers 15 residues. CDR3 bases: TGTGCCAGCAGTTTATTGGGTCAGGGACTGGATGAGCAGTACTTC. Translating gives CASSLLGQGLDEQYF.

In its sample, this clone was seen once. The CDR3 DNA sequence: TGTGCCAGTACGAAGTTCGGGACAGGGGCCGAAGCTTTCTTT. Amino acid sequence: CASTKFGTGAEAFF. This chain links TRBV19 with TRBJ1-1; 10 bases are shared with TRBD1. The germline V gene encodes CDR1 LNHDA and CDR2 SQIVND (reference sequence). J was trimmed by 8 bases and V by 7 bases; bases with no gene match: 10. The CDR3 sequence is 14 residues long. Complete variable domain (other parts from reference TRBV19 and TRBJ1-1): DGGITQSPKYLFRKEGQNVTLSCEQNLNHDAMYWYRQDPGQGLRLIYYSQIVNDFQKGDIAEGYSVSREKKESFPLTVTSAQKNPTAFYLCASTKFGTGAEAFFGQGTRLTVV.

The rearrangement uses TRBV6-1 and TRBJ1-1, with D maybe TRBD1 (6 bases). V was clipped by 1 base and J by 1 base, with 13 bases between them. From germline, CDR1 is MNHNS and CDR2 SASEGT. The CDR3 has 16 residues. DNA for the CDR3: TGTGCCAGCAGTGAAGTGGGGGGGCTGAAGAACACTGAAGCTTTCTTT. It codes for CASSEVGGLKNTEAFF.

The chain has TRBV19 and TRBJ1-1; no clear D gene. This CDR3 comprises 13 residues. V was clipped by 4 bases and J by 0 bases, with 6 bases between them. The germline V gene encodes CDR1 LNHDA and CDR2 SQIVND (reference sequence). CDR3 bases: TGTGCCAGTAGTACCAGTTTGAACACTGAAGCTTTCTTT. This translates into CASSTSLNTEAFF.

The rearrangement uses TRBV2 and TRBJ1-5; D ambiguous. This CDR3 has 12 amino acids. Germline V CDR1 and CDR2: SNHLY, FYNNEI. With 8 bases removed from V and 4 bases from J, the gap between germline ends came to 9 bases. The CDR3 protein is CASSNGNQPQHF. Written as DNA, the CDR3 is TGTGCCAGCTCCAACGGAAATCAGCCCCAGCATTTT.

V usage is TRBV18 and J usage is TRBJ1-4; 8 bases match TRBD1. Germline V CDR1 and CDR2: KGHSH, LQKENI. The CDR3 contains 15 residues. The V gene end was trimmed by 2 bases and the J gene end by 5 bases; junction bases not matched to a gene: 4. CDR3 coding DNA: TGTGCCAGCTCACCATATAGACAGGGGAATGAAAAACTGTTTTTT. It codes for CASSPYRQGNEKLFF.

This clone was seen only a few times. The genes are TRBV27 and TRBJ1-1; D may be TRBD1 (6 bases). The CDR3 length is 14 residues. V shed 5 bases and J shed 4 bases, with 14 bases lying between them. Germline V lookup: CDR1 MNHEY, CDR2 SMNVEV (reference sequence). CDR3 loop: CASSPRGYSTEAFF. The CDR3 nucleotides read TGTGCCAGCAGTCCCAGGGGATACAGCACTGAAGCTTTCTTT.

This chain connects TRBV7-9 to TRBJ1-2, with D possibly being TRBD1 (5 bases). The germline CDR1 and CDR2 sequences are SEHNR and FQNEAQ (reference sequence). V lost 1 base and J lost 6, with 9 bases in between. This CDR3 is 13 amino acids long. The DNA of the CDR3 is TGTGCCAGCAGCTTAGGGGGACTCCATGGCTACACCTTC. Residues: CASSLGGLHGYTF. Drawing the rest from reference TRBV7-9 and TRBJ1-2, the complete variable domain is DTGVSQNPRHKITKRGQNVTFRCDPISEHNRLYWYRQTLGQGPEFLTYFQNEAQLEKSRLLSDRFSAERPKGSFSTLEIQRTEQGDSAMYLCASSLGGLHGYTFGSGTRLTVV.